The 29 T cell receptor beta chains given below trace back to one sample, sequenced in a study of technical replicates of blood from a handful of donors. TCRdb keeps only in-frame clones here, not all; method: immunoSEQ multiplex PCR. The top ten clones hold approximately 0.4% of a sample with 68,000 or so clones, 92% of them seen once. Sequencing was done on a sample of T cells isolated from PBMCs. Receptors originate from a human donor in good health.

The CDR3 sequence is CSVEVTRHGNTGELFF. The CDR3, as DNA: TGCAGCGTTGAAGTAACTCGCCATGGTAACACCGGGGAGCTGTTTTTT. The rearrangement uses TRBV29-1 and TRBJ2-2; D gene unclear. Germline loops: CDR1 SQVTM, CDR2 ANQGSEA. V was clipped by 1 base and J by 2 bases, with 14 bases between them. The CDR3 extends over 16 amino acids.

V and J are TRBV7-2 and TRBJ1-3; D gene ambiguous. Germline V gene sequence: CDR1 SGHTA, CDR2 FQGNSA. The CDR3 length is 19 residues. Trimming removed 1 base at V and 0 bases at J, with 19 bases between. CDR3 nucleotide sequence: TGTGCCAGCAGCTTAGAATTTCGTTTCGACATCTCCTCTGGAAACACCATATATTTT. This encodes CASSLEFRFDISSGNTIYF.

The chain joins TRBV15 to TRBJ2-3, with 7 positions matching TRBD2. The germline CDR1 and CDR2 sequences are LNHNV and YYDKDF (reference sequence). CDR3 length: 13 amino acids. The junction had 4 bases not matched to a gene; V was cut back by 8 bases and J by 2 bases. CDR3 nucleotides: TGTGCCACCCAACTAGCGATCACAGATACGCAGTATTTT. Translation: CATQLAITDTQYF.

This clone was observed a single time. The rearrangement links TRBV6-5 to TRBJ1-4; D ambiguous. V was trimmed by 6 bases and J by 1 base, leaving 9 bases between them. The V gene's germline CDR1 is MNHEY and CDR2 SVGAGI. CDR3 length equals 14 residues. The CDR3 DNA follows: TGTGCCAGCAGCAGAAGTGGAACTAATGAAAAACTGTTTTTT. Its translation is CASSRSGTNEKLFF.

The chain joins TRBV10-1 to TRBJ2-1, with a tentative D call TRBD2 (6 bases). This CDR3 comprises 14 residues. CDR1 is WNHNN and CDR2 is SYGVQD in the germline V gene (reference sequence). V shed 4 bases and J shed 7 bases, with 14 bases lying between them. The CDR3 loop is CASSARRDRNEQFF. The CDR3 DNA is TGCGCCAGCAGTGCCCGGAGGGATAGGAATGAGCAGTTCTTC.

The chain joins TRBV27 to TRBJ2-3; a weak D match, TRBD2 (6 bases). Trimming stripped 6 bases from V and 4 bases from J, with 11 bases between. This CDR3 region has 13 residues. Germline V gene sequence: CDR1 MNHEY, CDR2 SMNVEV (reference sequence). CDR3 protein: CASRGGRADTQYF. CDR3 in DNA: TGTGCCAGCAGGGGAGGACGGGCAGATACGCAGTATTTT.

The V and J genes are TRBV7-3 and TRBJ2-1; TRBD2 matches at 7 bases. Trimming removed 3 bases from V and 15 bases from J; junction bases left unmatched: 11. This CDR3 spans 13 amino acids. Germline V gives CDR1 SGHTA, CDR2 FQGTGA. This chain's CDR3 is CASSLLGGTPLFF. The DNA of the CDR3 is TGTGCCAGCAGCTTGCTGGGGGGGACTCCTCTGTTCTTC.

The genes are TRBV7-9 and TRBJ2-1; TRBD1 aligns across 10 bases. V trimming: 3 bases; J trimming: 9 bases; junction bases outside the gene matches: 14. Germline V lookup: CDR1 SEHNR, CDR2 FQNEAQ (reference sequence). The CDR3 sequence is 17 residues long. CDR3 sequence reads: CASSLRRTDRGQGEQFF. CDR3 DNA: TGTGCCAGCAGCTTGCGTCGGACTGACAGGGGGCAAGGTGAGCAGTTCTTC.

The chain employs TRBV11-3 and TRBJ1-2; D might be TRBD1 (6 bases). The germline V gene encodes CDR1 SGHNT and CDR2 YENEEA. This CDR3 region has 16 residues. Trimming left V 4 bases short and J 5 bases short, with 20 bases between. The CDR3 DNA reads TGTGCCAGCAGCTGGAGTAACGGGACACAACAATATGGCTACACCTTC. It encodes CASSWSNGTQQYGYTF.

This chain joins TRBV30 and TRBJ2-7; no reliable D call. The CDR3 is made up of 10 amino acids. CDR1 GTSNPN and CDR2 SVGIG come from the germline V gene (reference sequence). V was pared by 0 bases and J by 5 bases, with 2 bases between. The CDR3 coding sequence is TGTGCCTGGAGTGTTAACGAGCAGTACTTC. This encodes CAWSVNEQYF. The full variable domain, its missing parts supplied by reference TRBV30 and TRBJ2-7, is SQTIHQWPATLVQPVGSPLSLECTVEGTSNPNLYWYRQAAGRGLQLLFYSVGIGQISSEVPQNLSASRPQDRQFILSSKKLLLSDSGFYLCAWSVNEQYFGPGTRLTVT.

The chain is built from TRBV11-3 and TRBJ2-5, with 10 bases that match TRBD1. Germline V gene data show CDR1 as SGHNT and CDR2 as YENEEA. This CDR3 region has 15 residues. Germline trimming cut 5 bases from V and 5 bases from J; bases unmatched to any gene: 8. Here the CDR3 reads CASSQGTGAEETQYF. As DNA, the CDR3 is TGTGCCAGCAGCCAAGGGACAGGGGCGGAGGAGACCCAGTACTTC.

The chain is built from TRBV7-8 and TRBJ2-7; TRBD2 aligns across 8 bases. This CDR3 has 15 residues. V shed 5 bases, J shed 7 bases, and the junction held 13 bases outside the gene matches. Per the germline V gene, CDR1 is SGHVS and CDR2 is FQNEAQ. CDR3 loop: CASSEIAGSIIEQYF. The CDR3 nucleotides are TGTGCCAGCAGCGAAATAGCGGGAAGCATTATAGAGCAGTACTTC.

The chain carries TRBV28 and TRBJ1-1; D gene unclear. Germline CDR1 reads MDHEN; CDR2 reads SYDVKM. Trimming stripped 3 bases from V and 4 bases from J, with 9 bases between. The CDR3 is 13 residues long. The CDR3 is CASSFRGATEAFF. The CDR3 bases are TGTGCCAGCAGTTTTCGGGGAGCCACTGAAGCTTTCTTT. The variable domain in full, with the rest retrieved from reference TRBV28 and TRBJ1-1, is DVKVTQSSRYLVKRTGEKVFLECVQDMDHENMFWYRQDPGLGLRLIYFSYDVKMKEKGDIPEGYSVSREKKERFSLILESASTNQTSMYLCASSFRGATEAFFGQGTRLTVV.

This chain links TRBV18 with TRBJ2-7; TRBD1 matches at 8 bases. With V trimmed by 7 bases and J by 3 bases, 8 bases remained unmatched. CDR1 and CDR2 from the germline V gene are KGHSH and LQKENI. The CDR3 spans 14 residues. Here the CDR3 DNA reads TGTGCCAGCTTGCCAGGGGACAGGCTCTACGAGCAGTACTTC. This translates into CASLPGDRLYEQYF. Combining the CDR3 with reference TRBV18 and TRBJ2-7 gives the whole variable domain NAGVMQNPRHLVRRRGQEARLRCSPMKGHSHVYWYRQLPEEGLKFMVYLQKENIIDESGMPKERFSAEFPKEGPSILRIQQVVRGDSAAYFCASLPGDRLYEQYFGPGTRLTVT.

CDR3 residues: CASSRTDDTEAFF. In DNA form, the CDR3 reads TGTGCCAGCAGTCGGACAGATGACACTGAAGCTTTCTTT. V and J are TRBV6-4 and TRBJ1-1, with D possibly being TRBD1 (6 bases). The CDR3 sequence is 13 residues long. V was shortened by 5 bases and J by 3 bases, with 10 bases between the two germline ends. Germline-derived CDR1 and CDR2 are MRHNA and SNTAGT.

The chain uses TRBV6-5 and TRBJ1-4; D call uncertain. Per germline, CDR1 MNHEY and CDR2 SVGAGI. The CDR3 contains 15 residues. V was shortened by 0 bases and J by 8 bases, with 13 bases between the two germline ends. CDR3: CASSYSPQTIEKLFF. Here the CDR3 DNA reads TGTGCCAGCAGTTACTCCCCTCAAACAATAGAAAAACTGTTTTTT.

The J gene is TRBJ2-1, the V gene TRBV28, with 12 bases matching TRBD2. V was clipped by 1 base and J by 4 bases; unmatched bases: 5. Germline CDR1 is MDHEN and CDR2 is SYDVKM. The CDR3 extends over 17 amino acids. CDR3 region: CASSLSASGRDYNEQFF. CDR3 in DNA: TGTGCCAGCAGTTTATCGGCTAGCGGGAGGGATTACAATGAGCAGTTCTTC.

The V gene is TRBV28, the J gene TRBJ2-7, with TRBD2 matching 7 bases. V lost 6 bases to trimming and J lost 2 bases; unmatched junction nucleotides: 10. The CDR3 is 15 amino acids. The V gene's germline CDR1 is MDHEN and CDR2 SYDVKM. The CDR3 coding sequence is TGTGCCAGCAGCCCTGGGAGCGGGATGGCCTACGAGCAGTACTTC. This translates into CASSPGSGMAYEQYF.

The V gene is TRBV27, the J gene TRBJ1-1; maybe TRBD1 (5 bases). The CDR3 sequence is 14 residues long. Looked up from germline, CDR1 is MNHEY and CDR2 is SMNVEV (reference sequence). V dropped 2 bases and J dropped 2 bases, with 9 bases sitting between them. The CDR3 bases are TGTGCCAGCAGTTTAGAAGGGGCTAACACTGAAGCTTTCTTT. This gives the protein CASSLEGANTEAFF.

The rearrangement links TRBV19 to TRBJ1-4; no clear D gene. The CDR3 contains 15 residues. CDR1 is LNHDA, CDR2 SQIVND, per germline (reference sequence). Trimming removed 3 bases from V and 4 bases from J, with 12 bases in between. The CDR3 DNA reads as TGTGCCAGTAGTATTTGGGCAGGACTTAATGAAAAACTGTTTTTT. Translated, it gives CASSIWAGLNEKLFF.

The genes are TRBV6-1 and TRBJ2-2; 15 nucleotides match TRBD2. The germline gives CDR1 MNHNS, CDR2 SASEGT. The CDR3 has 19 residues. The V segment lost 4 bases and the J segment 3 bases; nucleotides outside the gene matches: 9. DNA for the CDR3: TGTGCCAGCAGTGGGCGGACTAGCGGGAGGGCTACCTACACCGGGGAGCTGTTTTTT. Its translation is CASSGRTSGRATYTGELFF.

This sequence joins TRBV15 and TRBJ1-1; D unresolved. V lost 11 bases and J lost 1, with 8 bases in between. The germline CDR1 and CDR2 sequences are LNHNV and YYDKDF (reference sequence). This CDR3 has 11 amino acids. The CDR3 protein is CAREANTEAFF. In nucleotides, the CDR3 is TGTGCCCGAGAAGCGAACACTGAAGCTTTCTTT.

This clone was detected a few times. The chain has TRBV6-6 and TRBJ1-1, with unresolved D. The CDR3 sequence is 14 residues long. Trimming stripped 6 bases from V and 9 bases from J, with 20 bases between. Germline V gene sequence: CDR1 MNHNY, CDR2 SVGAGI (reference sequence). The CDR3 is CASSPGPARLQAFF. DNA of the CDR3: TGTGCCAGCAGCCCCGGCCCGGCCAGGCTTCAAGCTTTCTTT.

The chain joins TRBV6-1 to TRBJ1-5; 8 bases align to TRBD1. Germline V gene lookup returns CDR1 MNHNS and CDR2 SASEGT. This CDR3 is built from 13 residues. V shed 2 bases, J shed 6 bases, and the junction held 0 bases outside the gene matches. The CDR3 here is CASSETGGQPQHF. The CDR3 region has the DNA TGTGCCAGCAGTGAAACAGGGGGTCAGCCCCAGCATTTT.

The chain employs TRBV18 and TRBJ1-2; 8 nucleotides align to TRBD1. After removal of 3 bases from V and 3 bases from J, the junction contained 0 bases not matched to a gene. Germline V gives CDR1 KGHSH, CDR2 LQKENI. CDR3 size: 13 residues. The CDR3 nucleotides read TGTGCCAGCTCACCGGGACAGGACTATGGCTACACCTTC. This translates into CASSPGQDYGYTF.

The chain's CDR3 is CASSRGQGWEPQHF. The CDR3, as DNA: TGTGCCAGTAGTAGAGGACAGGGGTGGGAGCCCCAGCATTTT. This chain uses TRBV19 with TRBJ1-5; 9 bases are shared with TRBD1. CDR1 and CDR2 from the germline V gene are LNHDA and SQIVND (reference sequence). The CDR3 has 14 amino acids. J gave up 8 bases and V 4 bases, and 6 bases lay outside the gene matches.

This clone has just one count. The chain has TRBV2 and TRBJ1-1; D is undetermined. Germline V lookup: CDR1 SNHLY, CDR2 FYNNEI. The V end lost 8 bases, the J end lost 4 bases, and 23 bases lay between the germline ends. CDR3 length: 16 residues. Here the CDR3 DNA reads TGTGCCAGCTGCATCCCCTCGAGGGAGTGGGGCACTGAAGCTTTCTTT. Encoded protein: CASCIPSREWGTEAFF.

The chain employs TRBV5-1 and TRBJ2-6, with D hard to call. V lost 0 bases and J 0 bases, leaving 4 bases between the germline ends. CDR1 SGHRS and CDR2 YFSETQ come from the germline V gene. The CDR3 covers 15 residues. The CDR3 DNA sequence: TGCGCCAGCAGCTTGGACTTCTCTGGGGCCAACGTCCTGACTTTC. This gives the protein CASSLDFSGANVLTF.

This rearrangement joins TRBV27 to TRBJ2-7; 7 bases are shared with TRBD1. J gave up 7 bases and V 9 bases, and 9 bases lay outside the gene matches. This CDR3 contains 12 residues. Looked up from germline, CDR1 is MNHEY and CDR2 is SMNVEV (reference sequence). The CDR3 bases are TGTGCCAGTAGACAGGGAAAGTTTGAGCAGTACTTC. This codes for CASRQGKFEQYF.